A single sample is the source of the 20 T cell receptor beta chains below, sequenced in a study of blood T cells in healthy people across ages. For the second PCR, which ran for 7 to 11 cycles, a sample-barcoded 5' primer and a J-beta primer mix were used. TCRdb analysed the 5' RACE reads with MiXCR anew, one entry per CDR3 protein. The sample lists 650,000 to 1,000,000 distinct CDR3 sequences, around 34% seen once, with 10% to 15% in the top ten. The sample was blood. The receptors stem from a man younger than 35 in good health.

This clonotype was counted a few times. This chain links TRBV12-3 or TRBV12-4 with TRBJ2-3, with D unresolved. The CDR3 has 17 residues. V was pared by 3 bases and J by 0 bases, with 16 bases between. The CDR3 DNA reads TGTGCCAGCAGTTTGAACACAGCAGGAAGAAGCACAGATACGCAGTATTTT. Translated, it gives CASSLNTAGRSTDTQYF.

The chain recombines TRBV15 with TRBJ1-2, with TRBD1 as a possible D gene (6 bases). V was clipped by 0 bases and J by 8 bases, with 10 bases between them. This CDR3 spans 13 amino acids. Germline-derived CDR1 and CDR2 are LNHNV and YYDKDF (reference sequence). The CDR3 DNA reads TGTGCCACCAGCAGAGAGGAGGGGACAGGCTACACCTTC. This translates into CATSREEGTGYTF.

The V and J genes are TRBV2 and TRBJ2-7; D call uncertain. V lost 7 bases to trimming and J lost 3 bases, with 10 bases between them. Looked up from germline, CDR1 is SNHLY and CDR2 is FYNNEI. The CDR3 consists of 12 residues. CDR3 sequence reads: CASTLRGYEQYF. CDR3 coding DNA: TGTGCCAGCACCCTTCGAGGCTACGAGCAGTACTTC. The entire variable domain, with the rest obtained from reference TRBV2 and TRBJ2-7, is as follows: EPEVTQTPSHQVTQMGQEVILRCVPISNHLYFYWYRQILGQKVEFLVSFYNNEISEKSEIFDDQFSVERPDGSNFTLKIRSTKLEDSAMYFCASTLRGYEQYFGPGTRLTVT.

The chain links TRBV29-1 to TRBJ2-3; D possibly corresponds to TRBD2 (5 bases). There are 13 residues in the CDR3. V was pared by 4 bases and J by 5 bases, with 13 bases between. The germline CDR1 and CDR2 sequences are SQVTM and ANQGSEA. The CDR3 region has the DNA TGCAGCGTTGGTGCTAGCTCCGTAGATACGCAGTATTTT. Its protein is CSVGASSVDTQYF.

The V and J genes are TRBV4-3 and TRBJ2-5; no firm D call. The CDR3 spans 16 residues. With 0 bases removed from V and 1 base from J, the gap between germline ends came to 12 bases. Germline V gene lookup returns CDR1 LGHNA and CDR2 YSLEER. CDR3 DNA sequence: TGCGCCAGCAGCCAAGATTTATCCCCGGGCCAAGAGACCCAGTACTTC. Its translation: CASSQDLSPGQETQYF.

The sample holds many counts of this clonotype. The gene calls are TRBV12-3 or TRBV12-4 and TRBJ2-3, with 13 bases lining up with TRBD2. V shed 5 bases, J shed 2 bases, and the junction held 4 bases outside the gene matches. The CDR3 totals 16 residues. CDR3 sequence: CASSAGLAGATDTQYF. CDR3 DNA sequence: TGTGCCAGCAGTGCTGGACTAGCGGGGGCCACAGATACGCAGTATTTT.

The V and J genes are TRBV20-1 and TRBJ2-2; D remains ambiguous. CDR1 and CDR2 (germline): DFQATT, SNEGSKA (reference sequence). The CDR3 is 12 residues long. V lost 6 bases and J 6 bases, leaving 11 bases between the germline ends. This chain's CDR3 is CSAVKYAGELFF. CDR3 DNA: TGCAGTGCGGTGAAGTATGCCGGGGAGCTGTTTTTT.

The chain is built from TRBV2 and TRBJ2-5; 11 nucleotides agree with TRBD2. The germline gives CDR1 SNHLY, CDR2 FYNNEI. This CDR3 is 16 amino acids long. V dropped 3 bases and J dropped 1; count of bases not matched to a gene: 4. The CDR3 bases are TGTGCCAGCAGTGAGTTCCTAGCGGGAGGCCAAGAGACCCAGTACTTC. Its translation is CASSEFLAGGQETQYF.

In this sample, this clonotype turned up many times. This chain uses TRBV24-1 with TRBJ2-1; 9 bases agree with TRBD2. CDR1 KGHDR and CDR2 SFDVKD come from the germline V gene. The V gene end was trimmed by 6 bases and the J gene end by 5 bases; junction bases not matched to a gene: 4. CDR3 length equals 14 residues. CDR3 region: CATSLAGSDNEQFF. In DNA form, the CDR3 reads TGTGCCACCAGTCTAGCGGGGTCCGACAATGAGCAGTTCTTC.

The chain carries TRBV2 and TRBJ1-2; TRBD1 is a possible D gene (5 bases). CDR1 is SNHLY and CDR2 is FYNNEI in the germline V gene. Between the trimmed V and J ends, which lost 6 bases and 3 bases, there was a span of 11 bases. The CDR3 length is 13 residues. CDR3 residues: CASRGVLDYGYTF. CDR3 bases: TGTGCCAGCAGGGGGGTACTGGACTATGGCTACACCTTC.

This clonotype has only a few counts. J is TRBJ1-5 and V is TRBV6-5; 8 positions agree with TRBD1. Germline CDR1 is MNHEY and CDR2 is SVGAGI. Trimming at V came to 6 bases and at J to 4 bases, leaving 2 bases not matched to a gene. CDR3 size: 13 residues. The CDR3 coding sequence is TGTGCCAGCAGACGGACAGGGAATCAGCCCCAGCATTTT. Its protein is CASRRTGNQPQHF.

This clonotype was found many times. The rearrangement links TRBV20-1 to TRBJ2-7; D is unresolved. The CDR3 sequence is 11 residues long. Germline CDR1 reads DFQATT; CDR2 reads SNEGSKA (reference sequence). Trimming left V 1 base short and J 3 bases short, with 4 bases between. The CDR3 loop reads CSARGRYEQYF. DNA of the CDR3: TGCAGTGCTAGAGGGCGCTACGAGCAGTACTTC.

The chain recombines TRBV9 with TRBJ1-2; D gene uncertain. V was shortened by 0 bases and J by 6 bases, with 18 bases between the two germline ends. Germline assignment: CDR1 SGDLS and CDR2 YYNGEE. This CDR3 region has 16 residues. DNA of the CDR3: TGTGCCAGCAGCGTAGTCCCCATACCAGTCCCGGATGGCTACACCTTC. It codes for CASSVVPIPVPDGYTF.

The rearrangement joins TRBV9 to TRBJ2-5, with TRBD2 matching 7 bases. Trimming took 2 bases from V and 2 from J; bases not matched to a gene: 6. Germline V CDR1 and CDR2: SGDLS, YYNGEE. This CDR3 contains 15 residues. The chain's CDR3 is CASSVGTTAQETQYF. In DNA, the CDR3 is TGTGCCAGCAGCGTGGGGACTACCGCTCAAGAGACCCAGTACTTC.

The chain's CDR3 is CASSQSRQGAYEQYF. CDR3 nucleotides: TGTGCCAGCAGCCAAAGTCGACAGGGGGCCTACGAGCAGTACTTC. This chain connects TRBV13 to TRBJ2-7; 9 positions agree with TRBD1. This CDR3 region has 15 residues. Germline lookup yields CDR1 PRHDT and CDR2 FYEKMQ (reference sequence). Trimming at V came to 5 bases and at J to 2 bases, leaving 7 bases not matched to a gene.

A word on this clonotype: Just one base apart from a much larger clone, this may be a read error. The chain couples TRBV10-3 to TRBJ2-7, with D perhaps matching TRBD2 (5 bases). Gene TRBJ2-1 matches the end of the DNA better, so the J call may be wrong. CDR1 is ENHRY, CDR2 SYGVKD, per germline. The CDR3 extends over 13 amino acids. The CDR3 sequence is CAISPGSSYEQFF. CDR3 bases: TGTGCCATCAGCCCGGGGAGCTCCTACGAGCAGTTCTTC.

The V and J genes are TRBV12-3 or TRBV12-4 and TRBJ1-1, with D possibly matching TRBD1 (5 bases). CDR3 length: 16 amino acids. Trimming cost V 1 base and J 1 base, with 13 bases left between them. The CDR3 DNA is TGTGCCAGCAGTTTAGGTGGCAGTAGGGGGAACACTGAAGCTTTCTTT. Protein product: CASSLGGSRGNTEAFF.

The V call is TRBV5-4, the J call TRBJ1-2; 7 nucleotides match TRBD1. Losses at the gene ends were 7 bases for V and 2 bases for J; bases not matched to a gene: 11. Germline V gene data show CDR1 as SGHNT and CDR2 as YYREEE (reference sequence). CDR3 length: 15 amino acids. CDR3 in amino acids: CASYLGQGENYGYTF. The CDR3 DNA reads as TGTGCCAGCTACCTGGGGCAGGGGGAGAACTATGGCTACACCTTC.

The CDR3 loop reads CASSNRQGMRAFF. The CDR3 DNA follows: TGTGCCAGCAGCAATAGACAGGGTATGAGAGCTTTCTTT. The J gene is TRBJ1-1, the V gene TRBV7-9, with 7 nucleotides matching TRBD1. The CDR3 extends over 13 amino acids. The J segment lost 10 bases and the V segment lost 5 bases, leaving 10 bases of the junction unmatched. Germline CDR1 and CDR2: SEHNR and FQNEAQ (reference sequence).

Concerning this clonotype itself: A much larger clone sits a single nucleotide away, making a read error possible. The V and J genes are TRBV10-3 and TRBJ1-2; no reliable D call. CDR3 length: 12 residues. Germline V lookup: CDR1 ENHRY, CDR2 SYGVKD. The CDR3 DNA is TGTGCCATCAGTGAGGGTAACTATGGCCACACCTTC. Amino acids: CAISEGNYGHTF.